Presented here are 27 T cell receptor beta chains from one specimen sequenced in a study of blood T cell repertoires in COVID-19. The protocol was immunoSEQ multiplex PCR, while the TCRdb copy is restricted to in-frame clones and leaves out a portion. The sample has 250,000 or so clones, over 90% seen once; the top ten hold more than 0.65%. The material sequenced was peripheral blood. The receptors here all came from a young man with COVID-19, enrolled during active disease.

The rearrangement uses TRBV30 and TRBJ2-1; D may be TRBD2 (6 bases). V was clipped by 5 bases and J by 3 bases, with 8 bases between them. Germline-derived CDR1 and CDR2 are GTSNPN and SVGIG (reference sequence). This CDR3 is 12 amino acids long. DNA for the CDR3: TGTGCCTGGGCGGGATTCTACAATGAGCAGTTCTTC. Translation gives CAWAGFYNEQFF. Based on the CDR3 plus reference TRBV30 and TRBJ2-1, the full variable domain is SQTIHQWPATLVQPVGSPLSLECTVEGTSNPNLYWYRQAAGRGLQLLFYSVGIGQISSEVPQNLSASRPQDRQFILSSKKLLLSDSGFYLCAWAGFYNEQFFGPGTRLTVL.

The rearrangement links TRBV10-3 to TRBJ2-1; TRBD2 is a possible D gene (5 bases). From germline, CDR1 is ENHRY and CDR2 SYGVKD. The CDR3 contains 15 residues. V shed 2 bases and J shed 3 bases, with 11 bases lying between them. Here the CDR3 DNA reads TGTGCCATCAGTGAGAGCGGTATGAACTACAATGAGCAGTTCTTC. It is translated as CAISESGMNYNEQFF.

V gene TRBV6-8 combines with J gene TRBJ1-4; D uncertain. The CDR3 spans 16 residues. CDR1 and CDR2 from the germline V gene are MNHGY and SAAAGT. The V gene lost 0 bases and the J gene lost 3 bases, with 11 bases spanning the gap. The CDR3 protein is CASSYSNPGANEKLFF. The DNA of the CDR3 is TGTGCCAGCAGTTACTCGAATCCGGGAGCTAATGAAAAACTGTTTTTT.

The V and J genes are TRBV4-1 and TRBJ1-3; D gene uncertain. The CDR3 consists of 14 residues. V was clipped by 1 base and J by 0 bases, with 4 bases between them. Germline CDR1 MGHRA, CDR2 YSYEKL. In nucleotides, the CDR3 is TGCGCCAGCAGCCAAGCCCGCTCTGGAAACACCATATATTTT. Protein: CASSQARSGNTIYF.

The rearrangement uses TRBV6-5 and TRBJ2-5; tentative D call: TRBD1 (5 bases). This CDR3 region has 14 residues. Trimming stripped 0 bases from V and 1 base from J, with 6 bases between. Germline V gene data show CDR1 as MNHEY and CDR2 as SVGAGI. The CDR3 spells CASSYSTAQETQYF. CDR3 sequence (DNA): TGTGCCAGCAGTTACTCGACAGCCCAAGAGACCCAGTACTTC.

The table lists this clone with a count of one. This sequence joins TRBV19 and TRBJ2-1; 10 bases match TRBD2. V gave up 1 base and J gave up 7 bases; unmatched junction bases: 4. The CDR3 has 15 residues. From germline, CDR1 is LNHDA and CDR2 SQIVND (reference sequence). Written as DNA, the CDR3 is TGTGCCAGTAGTATAGGAGCGGGGGGGGTAAATGAGCAGTTCTTC. Amino acids: CASSIGAGGVNEQFF.

The chain carries TRBV21-1 and TRBJ1-1. TRBV21-1 is a pseudogene locus. The CDR3 covers 21 residues. The CDR3 is CASSKDEGLAFDGGLNTEAFF. In DNA, the CDR3 is TGTGCCAGCAGCAAAGATGAGGGGTTAGCTTTTGACGGGGGTCTAAACACTGAAGCTTTCTTT.

The V gene is TRBV4-1, the J gene TRBJ1-3; 10 bases are a match to TRBD1. V trimming: 6 bases; J trimming: 6 bases; junction bases outside the gene matches: 11. The CDR3 is 16 amino acids. Germline CDR1 reads MGHRA; CDR2 reads YSYEKL. This chain's CDR3 is CASRQTGGFGVNTIYF. Here the CDR3 DNA reads TGCGCCAGCAGACAGACAGGGGGCTTTGGTGTAAACACCATATATTTT.

The genes are TRBV5-4 and TRBJ1-2; no reliable D call. Germline V gene sequence: CDR1 SGHNT, CDR2 YYREEE (reference sequence). The CDR3 consists of 13 residues. V was cut by 2 bases and J by 1 base, with 6 bases left in between. CDR3 region: CASSFGVNYGYTF. CDR3 in DNA: TGTGCCAGCAGCTTCGGGGTTAACTATGGCTACACCTTC.

The gene calls are TRBV4-1 and TRBJ2-2, with D unresolved. The V end was cut by 0 bases, the J end by 4 bases, with 15 bases between. This CDR3 is built from 17 residues. Germline loops: CDR1 MGHRA, CDR2 YSYEKL. CDR3 amino acids: CASSQDSSVVRTGELFF. DNA for the CDR3: TGCGCCAGCAGCCAAGATTCCTCAGTGGTACGCACCGGGGAGCTGTTTTTT.

The V call is TRBV7-6, the J call TRBJ2-7; 7 bases match TRBD1. CDR3 length: 14 amino acids. The V gene's germline CDR1 is SGHVS and CDR2 FNYEAQ. Trimming removed 5 bases from V and 0 bases from J; junction bases left unmatched: 4. The CDR3 loop reads CASSVTGSSYEQYF. As DNA, the CDR3 is TGTGCCAGCAGCGTGACAGGGAGCTCCTACGAGCAGTACTTC.

This chain uses TRBV5-6 with TRBJ2-3; TRBD1 matches at 8 bases. Germline-derived CDR1 and CDR2 are SGHDT and YYEEEE. The V gene end was trimmed by 2 bases and the J gene end by 4 bases; junction bases not matched to a gene: 12. The length of the CDR3 is 17 residues. This CDR3 is CASSFGRGRRPPDTQYF. The CDR3, as DNA: TGTGCCAGCAGCTTCGGCAGGGGGCGACGGCCCCCAGATACGCAGTATTTT.

This clone was picked up one time. This chain connects TRBV10-3 to TRBJ1-2; 8 positions agree with TRBD1. Per germline, CDR1 ENHRY and CDR2 SYGVKD. Trimming cost V 5 bases and J 4 bases; bases outside gene matches: 6. This CDR3 has 14 amino acids. In DNA, the CDR3 is TGTGCCATCAGTCTGACAGGGGAGGGCTATGGCTACACCTTC. Translation: CAISLTGEGYGYTF.

This clone has only one observation. This sequence joins TRBV27 and TRBJ2-2; the match to TRBD1 covers 7 bases. V lost 5 bases and J lost 3; bases outside the gene matches: 6. The CDR3 runs to 15 residues. Germline V CDR1 and CDR2: MNHEY, SMNVEV (reference sequence). As DNA, the CDR3 is TGTGCCAGCAGTCCAAGACAGGGATACACCGGGGAGCTGTTTTTT. Encoded protein: CASSPRQGYTGELFF.

This clone was seen once. The chain carries TRBV4-1 and TRBJ1-2, with no clear D. There are 13 residues in the CDR3. CDR1 and CDR2 (germline): MGHRA, YSYEKL. V lost 2 bases and J lost 3, with 7 bases in between. The CDR3 region has the DNA TGCGCCAGCAGCCAATACCGGGACTATGGCTACACCTTC. This encodes CASSQYRDYGYTF.

This rearrangement joins TRBV3-1 (or the pseudogene TRBV3-2) to TRBJ2-5, with 8 bases that match TRBD2. With 4 bases clipped from V and 4 bases from J, the junction kept 11 bases outside the gene matches. The CDR3 totals 16 residues. Germline V gene sequence: CDR1 LGHDT, CDR2 YNNKEL (reference sequence). In nucleotides, the CDR3 is TGTGCCAGCAGCCGCGGGAGTAGCGGGGTCGGAGAGACCCAGTACTTC. It translates to CASSRGSSGVGETQYF.

The rearrangement uses TRBV19 and TRBJ2-2; 9 bases align to TRBD1. From germline, CDR1 is LNHDA and CDR2 SQIVND (reference sequence). J gave up 5 bases and V 6 bases, and 7 bases lay outside the gene matches. The CDR3 consists of 15 residues. The CDR3 region is CASSRQGVGTGELFF. DNA of the CDR3: TGTGCCAGTAGCAGACAGGGGGTTGGAACCGGGGAGCTGTTTTTT.

The rearrangement uses TRBV27 and TRBJ1-6, with 9 bases identical to TRBD1. Unmatched junction bases numbered 6, after V lost 6 bases and J lost 9 bases. The germline V gene encodes CDR1 MNHEY and CDR2 SMNVEV (reference sequence). The CDR3 is made up of 14 amino acids. The CDR3 loop reads CASRRGTGTSPLHF. CDR3 nucleotide sequence: TGTGCCAGCAGAAGGGGGACAGGGACTTCACCCCTCCACTTT.

This clone rates as medium-sized. The V gene is TRBV6-5, the J gene TRBJ1-3, with 8 bases matching TRBD1. Germline V gene data show CDR1 as MNHEY and CDR2 as SVGAGI. The CDR3 length is 12 residues. The J segment lost 8 bases and the V segment lost 10 bases, leaving 7 bases of the junction unmatched. CDR3 nucleotides: TGTGCCACAGAGGACAGGGAAGACACCATATATTTT. Amino acids: CATEDREDTIYF.

The chain carries TRBV28 and TRBJ2-5; D is unclear. Trimming stripped 6 bases from V and 7 bases from J, with 18 bases between. Germline V gene sequence: CDR1 MDHEN, CDR2 SYDVKM. The CDR3 consists of 14 residues. The CDR3 loop is CASSYLSLDRTQYF. The CDR3 DNA follows: TGTGCCAGCAGCTACCTCTCGCTTGATCGGACCCAGTACTTC.

Details on this clone: The sample has other DNA sequences that encode this CDR3 too. The V gene is TRBV5-4, the J gene TRBJ1-2, with TRBD1 matching 9 bases. V trimming: 4 bases; J trimming: 1 base; junction bases outside the gene matches: 11. Germline assignment: CDR1 SGHNT and CDR2 YYREEE (reference sequence). The CDR3 length is 17 residues. The CDR3: CASSRGTGIWDNYGYTF. As DNA, the CDR3 is TGTGCCAGCAGCCGGGGGACAGGGATATGGGATAACTATGGCTACACCTTC.

This clone has a handful of counts. The chain is built from TRBV11-3 and TRBJ2-1; 8 nucleotides align to TRBD1. Looked up from germline, CDR1 is SGHNT and CDR2 is YENEEA. Trimming cost V 5 bases and J 7 bases; bases outside gene matches: 10. The CDR3 has 15 residues. CDR3: CASSRGTGPRNEQFF. CDR3 in DNA: TGTGCCAGCAGCCGTGGGACAGGTCCTCGGAATGAGCAGTTCTTC.

The chain is built from TRBV6-6 and TRBJ2-2, with 10 bases lining up with TRBD2. Unmatched junction bases numbered 2, after V lost 6 bases and J lost 7 bases. In germline, CDR1 is MNHNY, CDR2 SVGAGI (reference sequence). This CDR3 comprises 13 residues. As DNA, the CDR3 is TGTGCCAGCAGGCTAGCGGGGGTCGGGGAGCTGTTTTTT. Translated: CASRLAGVGELFF.

This rearrangement joins TRBV15 to TRBJ1-6; D is unresolved. CDR1 and CDR2 (germline): LNHNV, YYDKDF (reference sequence). The CDR3 has 12 residues. Trimming shortened V by 5 bases and J by 9 bases, and 8 bases separated the two germline ends. The CDR3 DNA is TGTGCCACCAGCCAGGCGCTTTCACCCCTCCACTTT. Its translation is CATSQALSPLHF.

This chain joins TRBV2 and TRBJ1-4, with D tentatively TRBD1 (5 bases). Germline V gives CDR1 SNHLY, CDR2 FYNNEI. The V gene lost 1 base and the J gene lost 9 bases, with 6 bases spanning the gap. The CDR3 has 12 residues. CDR3: CASSEGGKKLFF. In nucleotides, the CDR3 is TGTGCCAGCAGTGAAGGGGGCAAAAAACTGTTTTTT.

The chain joins TRBV11-3 to TRBJ2-7; 11 bases match TRBD1. V trimming: 4 bases; J trimming: 6 bases; junction bases outside the gene matches: 2. The CDR3 covers 13 residues. Germline-derived CDR1 and CDR2 are SGHNT and YENEEA. DNA of the CDR3: TGTGCCAGCAGCTCGGGACAGGGGGGCGAGCAGTACTTC. Protein product: CASSSGQGGEQYF.

The chain has TRBV10-3 and TRBJ1-3; 7 nucleotides match TRBD1. From germline, CDR1 is ENHRY and CDR2 SYGVKD. The CDR3 loop spans 14 amino acids. J was trimmed by 4 bases and V by 3 bases; bases with no gene match: 3. CDR3 protein: CAISEGTVGNTIYF. The DNA for the CDR3 is TGTGCCATCAGTGAAGGGACAGTAGGAAACACCATATATTTT.